The sample holds a few counts of the clone carrying this TCR beta chain. V lost 4 bases, J lost 4 bases, and 8 bases lay in between. Germline CDR1 and CDR2: MNHEY and SVGAGI. The CDR3 spans 14 residues. The sample belongs to a study of response to subunit inactivated influenza vaccine. TCRdb reprocessed the RT-PCR reads with MiXCR, giving one entry per CDR3 protein. The sample carries about 570,000 distinct CDR3 sequences, around 11% recorded once. This sample also appeared in a second study, on T cells expressing NK-cell markers. As that study records: The authors generated TCR beta cDNA through 5'RACE template switching with UMIs. Eight donors were sequenced, of whom seven were HCMV-seropositive, while the remaining one was HCMV-seronegative. There were four donors in whom these clonotypes also led the CD3+CD56-NKG2C+ fraction. Whether expanded NKG2C+ T cell clones recognized HCMV stayed uncertain.

The chain has TRBV6-5 and TRBJ1-6; D remains ambiguous. The TCR sequence derives from a man between 50 and 59 years old who received an inactivated influenza vaccine. The material sequenced was PBMCs from blood, taken on the day of vaccination. CDR3 in amino acids: CASSLDGYNSPLHF. DNA for the CDR3: TGTGCCAGCAGTTTGGACGGATATAATTCACCCCTCCACTTT.